The present TCR beta chain was sequenced within a study of blood T cell repertoires in COVID-19. At the level of the study: T cells, B-cell-depleted T cells, or PBMCs supplied cDNA or gDNA.

Original processing notes: Counts of nucleated cells, estimated from reference gene primer amplification, were obtained. The protocol was immunoSEQ multiplex PCR, while the TCRdb copy is restricted to in-frame clones and leaves out a portion. The V and J calls and clone size come from that table; D and trimming were worked out from the DNA. The sample records about 360,000 clones, around 87% being singletons. The sequenced sample consisted of peripheral blood. This clonotype originated in a human donor in a cohort sampled during active COVID-19.

The CDR3 sequence: CASQGGASTDTQYF. The CDR3 DNA is TGTGCCAGCCAAGGGGGGGCCAGCACAGATACGCAGTATTTT. V gene TRBV6-5 combines with J gene TRBJ2-3; D possibly corresponds to TRBD2 (7 bases). The length of the CDR3 is 14 residues. V was shortened by 8 bases and J by 0 bases, with 12 bases between the two germline ends. In germline, CDR1 is MNHEY, CDR2 SVGAGI.